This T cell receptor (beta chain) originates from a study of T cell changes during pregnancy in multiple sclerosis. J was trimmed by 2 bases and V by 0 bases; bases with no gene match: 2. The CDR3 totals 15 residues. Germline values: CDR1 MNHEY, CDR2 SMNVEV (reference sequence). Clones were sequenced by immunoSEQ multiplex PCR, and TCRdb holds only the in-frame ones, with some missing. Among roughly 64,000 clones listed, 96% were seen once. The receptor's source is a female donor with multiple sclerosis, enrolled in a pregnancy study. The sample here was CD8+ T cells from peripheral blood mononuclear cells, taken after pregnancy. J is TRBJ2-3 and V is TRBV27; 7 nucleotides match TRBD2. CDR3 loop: CASSLSWDYTDTQYF. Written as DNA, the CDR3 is TGTGCCAGCAGTTTATCCTGGGACTACACAGATACGCAGTATTTT.